This T cell receptor (beta chain) is drawn from a study of shared clonotypes between healthy human individuals. V gave up 5 bases and J gave up 4 bases, with 17 bases separating them. The CDR3 is 15 residues long. Per germline, CDR1 MDHEN and CDR2 SYDVKM. Several immunoSEQ plates held equal portions of the genomic DNA taken from each subset. Authors' methods: ImmunoSEQ sequences covered only the junction and lacked quality scores; filtering therefore differed. The method was immunoSEQ multiplex PCR; TCRdb's version includes in-frame clones alone and lacks a portion of them. V, J and clone size are those of that table, while D and trimming were read from the DNA. The sample lists some 95,000 clones; 60% to 75% were seen once.

Material for sequencing was memory CD8+ T cells sorted from blood. Regarding subset: CD45RO+ cells pooled with CCR7-negative TemRA cells. The receptor was derived from a man between 25 and 39 years old in good health. This chain joins TRBV28 and TRBJ2-5, with D possibly being TRBD2 (6 bases). The CDR3 DNA is TGTGCCAGCAGTCCTTATTCGGGAGCCCCAGAGACCCAGTACTTC. It encodes CASSPYSGAPETQYF.